Sequencing of this TCR beta chain was carried out in a study of blood T cells in healthy people across ages. The V and J ends lost 0 bases and 2 bases respectively, with 15 bases between them. Germline V gene sequence: CDR1 DFQATT, CDR2 SNEGSKA (reference sequence). The CDR3 length is 16 residues. Study outcomes and limitations: Per-million-T-cell TCR beta diversity fell roughly linearly with age. From one million sequenced T cells, diversity estimates were lower bounds.

Then a second PCR, running roughly 6 to 12 cycles, was carried out with a sample-barcoded 5' primer and a J-beta primer mix. TCRdb ran MiXCR on the 5' RACE reads and lists one entry per CDR3 protein. The table includes about 900,000 distinct CDR3 sequences, around 48% detected once. Worth noting for this clonotype: What it binds is not known.

Isolation per sample recovered at least 7 million PBMCs. The sequencing input was blood. This clonotype was sampled from a man younger than 40 in good health. The chain recombines TRBV20-1 with TRBJ2-3; possibly TRBD1 or TRBD2 for D (5 bases each). The CDR3 region has the DNA TGCAGTGCTAGAGATCCATCGGGACCGAACACAGATACGCAGTATTTT. Its protein product is CSARDPSGPNTDTQYF.